This record concerns one T cell receptor beta chain sequence. Clones were read by immunoSEQ multiplex PCR, and TCRdb kept only the in-frame ones, dropping some. Altogether about 150,000 clones are present, approximately 83% being singletons, with the ten largest covering roughly 12%. The data derive from a study of blood T cell repertoires in COVID-19. V gave up 4 bases and J gave up 4 bases, with 7 bases separating them. The germline gives CDR1 SQVTM, CDR2 ANQGSEA. This CDR3 has 12 amino acids. The clonotype originates from a woman in her sixties or seventies with COVID-19, enrolled during active disease. The rearrangement joins TRBV29-1 to TRBJ2-2; a possible D gene is TRBD2 (5 bases). The sample consisted of peripheral blood. The CDR3 DNA reads TGCAGCGTTGGCGGGTTCACCGGGGAGCTGTTTTTT. Encoded protein: CSVGGFTGELFF.